This T cell receptor beta chain was sequenced for a study of blood T cell repertoires in COVID-19. The wider study: The United States, Italy and Spain were the sources of the acute and convalescent COVID-19 samples.

The repertoire was sequenced with immunoSEQ multiplex PCR; TCRdb's copy has only in-frame clones and lacks some. In the table there are about 260,000 clones, over 70% of which are singletons. CDR1 and CDR2 (germline): MDHEN, SYDVKM. Trimming stripped 4 bases from V and 2 bases from J, with 8 bases between. CDR3 size: 13 residues. This clone occurred once. Those enrolled in Seattle joined during active infection and were followed longitudinally afterward. What was sequenced was peripheral blood. This sequence originates from a woman in her seventies with COVID-19, enrolled during active disease. The chain carries TRBV28 and TRBJ2-5; no definite D call. CDR3 sequence reads: CASSSPLQETQYF. Here the CDR3 DNA reads TGTGCCAGCAGTTCTCCCTTACAAGAGACCCAGTACTTC.